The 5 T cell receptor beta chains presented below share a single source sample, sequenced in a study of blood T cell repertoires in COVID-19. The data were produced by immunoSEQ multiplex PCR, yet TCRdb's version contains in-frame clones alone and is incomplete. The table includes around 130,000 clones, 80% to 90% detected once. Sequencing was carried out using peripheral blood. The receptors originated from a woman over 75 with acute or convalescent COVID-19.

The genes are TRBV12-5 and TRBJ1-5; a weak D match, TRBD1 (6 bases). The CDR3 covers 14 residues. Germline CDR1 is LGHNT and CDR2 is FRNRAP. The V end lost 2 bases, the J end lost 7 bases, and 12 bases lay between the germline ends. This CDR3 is CASGLPPGDQPQHF. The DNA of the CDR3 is TGTGCTAGTGGTTTGCCACCAGGGGACCAGCCCCAGCATTTT.

CDR3 sequence (DNA): TGTGCCAGCAGTGAGCCGGGCCGAGGGGGCAACACCATATATTTT. This sequence encodes CASSEPGRGGNTIYF. The chain recombines TRBV25-1 with TRBJ1-3; 7 nucleotides align to TRBD1. The CDR3 loop spans 15 amino acids. Germline V gene data show CDR1 as MGHDK and CDR2 as SYGVNS. The V segment lost 3 bases and the J segment 7 bases; nucleotides outside the gene matches: 9.

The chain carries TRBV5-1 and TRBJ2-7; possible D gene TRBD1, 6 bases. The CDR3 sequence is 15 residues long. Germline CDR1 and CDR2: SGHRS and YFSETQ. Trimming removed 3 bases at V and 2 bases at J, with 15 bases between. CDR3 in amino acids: CASSSSAQGTYEQYF. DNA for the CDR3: TGCGCCAGCAGCTCGTCCGCCCAGGGGACCTACGAGCAGTACTTC.

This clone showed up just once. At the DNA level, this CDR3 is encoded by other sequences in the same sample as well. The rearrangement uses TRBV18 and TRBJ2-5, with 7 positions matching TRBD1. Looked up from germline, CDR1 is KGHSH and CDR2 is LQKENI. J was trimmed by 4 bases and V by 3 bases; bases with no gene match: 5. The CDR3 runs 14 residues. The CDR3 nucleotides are TGTGCCAGCTCACCTACAGGGGACGGAGAGACCCAGTACTTC. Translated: CASSPTGDGETQYF. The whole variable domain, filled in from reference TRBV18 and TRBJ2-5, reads NAGVMQNPRHLVRRRGQEARLRCSPMKGHSHVYWYRQLPEEGLKFMVYLQKENIIDESGMPKERFSAEFPKEGPSILRIQQVVRGDSAAYFCASSPTGDGETQYFGPGTRLLVL.

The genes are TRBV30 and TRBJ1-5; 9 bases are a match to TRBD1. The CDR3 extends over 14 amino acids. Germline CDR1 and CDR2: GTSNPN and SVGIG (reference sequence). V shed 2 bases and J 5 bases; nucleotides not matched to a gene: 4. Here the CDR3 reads CAWSPDRGYQPQHF. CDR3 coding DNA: TGTGCCTGGAGTCCAGACAGGGGGTATCAGCCCCAGCATTTT.